These T cell receptor beta chains were read from a single sample in a study of shared clonotypes between healthy human individuals. The table came from immunoSEQ multiplex PCR; TCRdb's copy has only in-frame clones and leaves some out. The sample includes about 2.4 million clones, over 85% seen only once; the top ten take more than 0.35%. Sequenced material: naive CD4+ T cells from PBMCs. The origin of the receptors is a man between 18 and 29 years old in good health. Some clones in this sample may be carry-over from other donors' samples. CDR3s include the opening cysteine and the closing phenylalanine or tryptophan. A D gene is named only where the DNA matches it firmly. The size entry is marked missing in some rows and otherwise reads once, few, many or a size class.

V gene	D gene	J gene	clone size	CDR3 DNA	CDR3 protein
TRBV25-1	.	TRBJ1-5	.	TGTGCCAGCAGTGAATCAGGGGTACATCAGCCCCAGCATTTT	CASSESGVHQPQHF
TRBV4-2	.	TRBJ2-4	.	TGTGCCAGCAGCCAAGATGTCGTCTTTAAAAACATTCAGTACTTC	CASSQDVVFKNIQYF
TRBV28	.	TRBJ2-2	once	TGTGCCAGCAGTTCTGGCACCGGGGAGCTGTTTTTT	CASSSGTGELFF
TRBV7-9	.	TRBJ1-6	.	TGTGCCAGCAGCTTAAGCGGGGACAATTCACCCCTCCACTTT	CASSLSGDNSPLHF
TRBV25-1	.	TRBJ1-1	.	TGTGCCAGCAGTGGGGGTGGAGGGGTGAGGACTGAAGCTTTCTTT	CASSGGGGVRTEAFF
TRBV5-1	.	TRBJ2-4	.	TGCGCCAGCAGGATGGGGGGCCCTAAAAACATTCAGTACTTC	CASRMGGPKNIQYF
TRBV28	TRBD1	TRBJ1-2	.	TGTGCCAGCAGGGCGAGAACATCGGACAGGGGATTTCCCTCTGGCTACACCTTC	CASRARTSDRGFPSGYTF
TRBV18	.	TRBJ1-5	.	TGTGCCAGCTCACTCGGGACAAGCAATCAGCCCCAGCATTTT	CASSLGTSNQPQHF
TRBV5-1	TRBD2	TRBJ2-1	.	TGCGCCAGCAGCCCGACCGGGACTAGCCAAAATGAGCAGTTCTTC	CASSPTGTSQNEQFF
TRBV7-2	TRBD1	TRBJ1-1	once	TGTGCCAGCAGCTTTACAGGGGGAACTGAAGCTTTCTTT	CASSFTGGTEAFF
TRBV6-1	.	TRBJ1-4	.	TGTGCCAGCAGTGAAAGGAGTATAGGCGAAAAACTGTTTTTT	CASSERSIGEKLFF
TRBV18	.	TRBJ1-5	.	TGTGCCAGTACCGGGGGGGCGTGGAATCAGCCCCAGCATTTT	CASTGGAWNQPQHF
TRBV14	TRBD2	TRBJ2-1	.	TGTGCCAGCAGGCCGGGACTAGCGGCATACAATGAGCAGTTCTTC	CASRPGLAAYNEQFF
TRBV9	TRBD1	TRBJ2-1	.	TGTGCCAGCAGCGCGGGACAGGGGAACAATGAGCAGTTCTTC	CASSAGQGNNEQFF
TRBV30	TRBD1	TRBJ2-6	.	TGTGCCTGGAGTAGTCACAGGGGGCAGTCTGGGGCCAACGTCCTGACTTTC	CAWSSHRGQSGANVLTF
TRBV2	.	TRBJ1-5	few	TGTGCCAGCAGTGTAAACCGGGACAACCCACGGCAGCATTTT	CASSVNRDNPRQHF
TRBV5-1	TRBD2	TRBJ2-3	once	TGCGCCAGCAGCAAGGGACTAGCGGGAGGAGGACGGACCCTCACCGATACGCAGTATTTT	CASSKGLAGGGRTLTDTQYF
TRBV6-6	TRBD1	TRBJ2-7	.	TGTGCCAGCAGTACTCGGACAGGGCAATACGAGCAGTACTTC	CASSTRTGQYEQYF
TRBV5-1	.	TRBJ2-1	.	TGCGCCAGCAGCTCGGCCCAAGGGAGCAGGGATGAGCAGTTCTTC	CASSSAQGSRDEQFF
TRBV6-1	.	TRBJ1-2	.	TGTGCCAGCAGTGAATCAGGGGCCTATGGCTACACCTTC	CASSESGAYGYTF
TRBV30	.	TRBJ2-4	.	TGTGCCTGGAGTGGGAGGGTGGGAGCCATTCAGTACTTC	CAWSGRVGAIQYF
TRBV28	TRBD2	TRBJ2-2	.	TGTGCCAGCAGTAACAAGGCTAGCGGGAGCCGGGAGCTGTTTTTT	CASSNKASGSRELFF
TRBV5-4	.	TRBJ2-5	once	TGTGCCAGCAACCACAGGTCCCTTGCCCAAGAGACCCAGTACTTC	CASNHRSLAQETQYF
TRBV10-3	TRBD2	TRBJ2-2	.	TGTGCCATCAGTGGAGGACTAGCGGGAGGTGTTCTTGGCGCCGGGGAGCTGTTTTTT	CAISGGLAGGVLGAGELFF
TRBV5-6	.	TRBJ1-2	.	TGTGCCAGCAGCCGTCCTGGCGGATCTAACTATGGCTACACCTTC	CASSRPGGSNYGYTF
TRBV5-1	TRBD1	TRBJ1-1	.	TGCGCCAGCAGCCCCGGTCATCCGGACAGGGGCTTGAACACTGAAGCTTTCTTT	CASSPGHPDRGLNTEAFF
TRBV6-5	.	TRBJ1-2	.	TGTGCCAGCAGTTACTCGGCAGGGGACTATGGCTACACCTTC	CASSYSAGDYGYTF
TRBV2	TRBD1	TRBJ2-1	.	TGTGCCAGCACGGGACAGGGTGGGGTGGATTACAATGAGCAGTTCTTC	CASTGQGGVDYNEQFF
TRBV7-3	TRBD1	TRBJ2-5	.	TGTGCCAGCAGCTTATTGACAGGGCAGGGAGAGACCCAGTACTTC	CASSLLTGQGETQYF
TRBV7-2	.	TRBJ2-5	.	TGTGCCAGCAGCTTTTCAGGACCCCAAGAGACCCAGTACTTC	CASSFSGPQETQYF
TRBV19	.	TRBJ2-7	.	TGTGCCAGTAGATCCGGCGGGGGCGCCGACGAGCAGTACTTC	CASRSGGGADEQYF
TRBV19	.	TRBJ1-5	.	TGTGCCAGCAGCCCCCTTGGTATACCGTATAGCAATCAGCCCCAGCATTTT	CASSPLGIPYSNQPQHF
TRBV28	.	TRBJ1-4	.	TGTGCCAGCAGTTTATCTCAGGGGATACGGGAAAAACTGTTTTTT	CASSLSQGIREKLFF
TRBV30	.	TRBJ1-1	few	TGTGCCTGGAATTTTGGGGGAACCACTGAAGCTTTCTTT	CAWNFGGTTEAFF
TRBV12-5	TRBD2	TRBJ2-1	.	TGTGCTAGTGGCACGGGACTAGCAAGGAATGAGCAGTTCTTC	CASGTGLARNEQFF
TRBV2	.	TRBJ2-5	.	TGTGCCAGCAGTGATCGCGGTCAAGAGACCCAGTACTTC	CASSDRGQETQYF
TRBV7-9	TRBD1	TRBJ2-7	.	TGTGCCAGCAGCTTCGGACAGGGAGTTTCCTACGAGCAGTACTTC	CASSFGQGVSYEQYF
TRBV6-6	.	TRBJ2-3	.	TGTGCCACTCACCTGGGGGGCGGCACAGATACGCAGTATTTT	CATHLGGGTDTQYF
TRBV15	.	TRBJ2-2	.	TGTGCCACCAGCAGAGATCCCGCCACCGGGGAGCTGTTTTTT	CATSRDPATGELFF
TRBV29-1	.	TRBJ2-2	.	TGCAGCGGATATAACACCGGGGAGCTGTTTTTT	CSGYNTGELFF
TRBV4-2	.	TRBJ2-7	.	TGTGCCAGCAGCCAAGGCGGACCCTACGAGCAGTACTTC	CASSQGGPYEQYF
TRBV16	.	TRBJ2-2	.	TGTGCCAGCAGCCCCTCTAGCACGAACACCGGGGAGCTGTTTTTT	CASSPSSTNTGELFF
TRBV20-1	.	TRBJ2-3	.	TGCAGTGCACTGTGGGGGGATACGCAGTATTTT	CSALWGDTQYF
TRBV7-2	.	TRBJ1-2	.	TGTGCCAGCAGCTTAGACAAATCTAACTATGGCTACACCTTC	CASSLDKSNYGYTF
TRBV7-2	TRBD1	TRBJ1-4	.	TGTGCCAGCAGCTTACCAGGGGGACCCCCAGGAGAAAAACTGTTTTTT	CASSLPGGPPGEKLFF
TRBV11-2	.	TRBJ1-2	.	TGTGCCAGCAGCTTAGATCTCTACAGTTCTAGCTACACCTTC	CASSLDLYSSSYTF
TRBV23-1	TRBD1	TRBJ2-3	.	TGCGCCAGCAGTCAGACGACAGGGCTCGTAGGAAGTTTCTCCACAGATACGCAGTATTTT	CASSQTTGLVGSFSTDTQYF
TRBV25-1	.	TRBJ1-1	.	TGTGCCAGCAGTGAAACTCTACAGGGCCTGAACACTGAAGCTTTCTTT	CASSETLQGLNTEAFF